This T cell receptor (beta chain) was obtained from a study of T cells after yellow fever vaccination. Overall study context: Preparation of the low-cell-number fractions used SMART-Seq v4 Ultra Low Input.

Study results and limitations: From the bulk population, abundant clonotypes could contaminate and appear within FACS-sorted repertoires. Clones from primary vaccination mostly reappeared after the booster (around 97% CD4, just over 85% CD8).

To note about this clonotype: As yet, its antigen is unknown.

TCRdb used MiXCR to reprocess the 5' RACE reads, holding one entry per CDR3 protein. Of about 430,000 distinct CDR3 sequences detected, roughly a sixth appear once; the ten largest clones hold roughly a sixth. The CDR3 is made up of 18 amino acids. The V and J ends lost 7 bases and 1 base, in that order; junction bases with no gene match: 10. The clonotype was recovered from a man aged 18 to 35 who received the YFV17D yellow fever vaccine. The chain uses TRBV12-3 or TRBV12-4 and TRBJ2-3; 14 nucleotides match TRBD2. The material sequenced was PBMCs, taken before the yellow fever booster vaccination. Written as DNA, the CDR3 is TGTGCCAGCAATGCTCCGGGACTAGCGGGGGCTCGCACAGATACGCAGTATTTT. This sequence encodes CASNAPGLAGARTDTQYF.